A single T cell receptor beta chain is shown here with its context. The ends were cut back, 5 bases at V and 6 bases at J, with 17 bases in the middle. The CDR3 has 14 residues. CDR1 is SGHVS and CDR2 is FQNEAQ in the germline V gene. The sample is drawn from a study of blood T cell repertoires in COVID-19. Study context: In each case, the material was cDNA or gDNA derived from T cells, B-cell-depleted T cells, or PBMCs.

Authors' data handling: Amplification of reference gene primers was used by the study to estimate nucleated cell counts. Here immunoSEQ multiplex PCR was the method, and the copy in TCRdb shows in-frame clones only, minus some. V, J and clone size derive from that table, while D and trimming were established from the DNA sequence. The repertoire holds about 24,000 clones, with around 87% as singletons. The V and J genes are TRBV7-8 and TRBJ2-7, with a tentative D call TRBD1 (6 bases). This sequence originates from a human donor with active COVID-19. The donor label of this sample is uncertain. Sequencing input: peripheral blood. The CDR3 is CASSPEGGRSEQYF. The CDR3 region has the DNA TGTGCCAGCAGCCCAGAAGGGGGAAGGAGCGAGCAGTACTTC.